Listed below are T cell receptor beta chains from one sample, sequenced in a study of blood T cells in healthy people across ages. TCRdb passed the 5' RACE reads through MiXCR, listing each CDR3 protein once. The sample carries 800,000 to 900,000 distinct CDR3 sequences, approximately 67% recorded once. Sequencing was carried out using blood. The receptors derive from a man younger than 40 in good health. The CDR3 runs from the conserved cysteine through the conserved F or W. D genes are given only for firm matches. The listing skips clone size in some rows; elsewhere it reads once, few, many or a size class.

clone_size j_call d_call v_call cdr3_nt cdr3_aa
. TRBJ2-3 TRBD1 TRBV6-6 TGTGCCAGCAGGTCGGGACAGGGTATGGATACGCAGTATTTT CASRSGQGMDTQYF
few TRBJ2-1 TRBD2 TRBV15 TGTGCCACCAGCATCGGACTAGCGGGGCGGAATGAGCAGTTCTTC CATSIGLAGRNEQFF
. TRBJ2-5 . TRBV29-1 TGCAGCGTTATGCTGTACCAAGAGACCCAGTACTTC CSVMLYQETQYF
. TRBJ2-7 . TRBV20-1 TGCAGTGCTTCGCGGGACGGTTCCTCCTACGAGCAGTACTTC CSASRDGSSYEQYF
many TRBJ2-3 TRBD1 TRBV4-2 TGTGCCAGCAGCCAAGAAGGGGGGGGACAGGGTGCAGATACGCAGTATTTT CASSQEGGGQGADTQYF
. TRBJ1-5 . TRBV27 TGTGCCAGCAGTTTATCTCCGGATAGCAATCAGCCCCAGCATTTT CASSLSPDSNQPQHF
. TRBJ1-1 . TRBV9 TGTGCCAGCAGCGTAAACGCAGAGGGCTACACTGAAGCTTTCTTT CASSVNAEGYTEAFF
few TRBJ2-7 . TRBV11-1 TGTGCCAGCAGCTTAGGGGGGGACATCAGCTCCTACGAGCAGTACTTC CASSLGGDISSYEQYF
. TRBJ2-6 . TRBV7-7 TGTGCCAGCAGCCTCCACGCCGCCAACTCTGGGGCCAACGTCCTGACTTTC CASSLHAANSGANVLTF
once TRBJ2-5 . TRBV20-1 TGCAGTGCTAGAGACAGGGCGGTAGGGGAGACCCAGTACTTC CSARDRAVGETQYF
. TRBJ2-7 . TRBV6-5 TGTGCCAGCAGGGAGGGGGTCTCCTACGAGCAGTACTTC CASREGVSYEQYF
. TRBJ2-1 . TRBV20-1 TGCAGTGCTAACGGGGCCCGCAATGAGCAGTTCTTC CSANGARNEQFF
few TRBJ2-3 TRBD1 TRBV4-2 TGTGCCAGCAGCCAAGCTTACGGGACAGGGGCAGATACGCAGTATTTT CASSQAYGTGADTQYF
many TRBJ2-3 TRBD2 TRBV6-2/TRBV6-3 TGTGCCAGCAGTTCGTCTAGCGGGGCTATCCATACGCAGTATTTT CASSSSSGAIHTQYF
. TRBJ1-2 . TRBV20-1 TGCAGTGCTAGAGATTGGACGGCTAACTATGGCTACACCTTC CSARDWTANYGYTF
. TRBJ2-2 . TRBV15 TGTGCCACCAGCAGAGATCTAGGAGCCGGGGAGCTGTTTTTT CATSRDLGAGELFF
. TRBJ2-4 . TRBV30 TGTGCCTGGAGTACAGGGAGGGGAAACATTCAGTACTTC CAWSTGRGNIQYF
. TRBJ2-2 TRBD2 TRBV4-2 TGTGCCAGCAGCCAGCTACCGAGCGGGGGGGCGTCCACCGGGGAGCTGTTTTTT CASSQLPSGGASTGELFF
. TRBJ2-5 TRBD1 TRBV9 TGTGCCAGCAGCGAGGGGACAGGGCTCCTGGAGCAGTACTTC CASSEGTGLLEQYF
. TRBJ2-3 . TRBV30 TGTGCCTGGAGTGTACGAGATACGCAGTATTTT CAWSVRDTQYF
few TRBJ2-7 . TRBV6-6 TGTGCCAGCAGTTACTCGAATCCTTACTTCTACGAGCAGTACTTC CASSYSNPYFYEQYF
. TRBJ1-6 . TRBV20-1 TGCAGTGCTAGAGACAGGGGAAATAATTCACCCCTCCACTTT CSARDRGNNSPLHF
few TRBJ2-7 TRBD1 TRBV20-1 TGCAGTGCTCGGAGCTTACCGGGACAGGGCTACGAGCAGTACTTC CSARSLPGQGYEQYF
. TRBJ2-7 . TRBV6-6 TGTGCCAGCAGTTCACCCAGGGCCTACGAGCAGTACTTC CASSSPRAYEQYF
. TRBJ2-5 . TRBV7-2 TGTGCCAGCAGCTTAGGAGGGGACGGGAGGACCCAGTACTTC CASSLGGDGRTQYF
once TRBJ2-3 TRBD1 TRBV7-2 TGTGCCAGCAGCTATGACAGGGCCGCAGATACGCAGTATTTT CASSYDRAADTQYF
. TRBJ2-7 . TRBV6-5 TGTGCCAGCAGTTACGATAGTCACTACGAGCAGTACTTC CASSYDSHYEQYF
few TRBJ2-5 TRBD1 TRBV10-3 TGTGCCATCAGTGAGACAGGGGGCAGGTACCAAGAGACCCAGTACTTC CAISETGGRYQETQYF
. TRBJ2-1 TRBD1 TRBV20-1 TGCAGTGCTTGGACCGGGACAGACGAGAATGAGCAGTTCTTC CSAWTGTDENEQFF
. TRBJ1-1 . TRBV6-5 TGTGCCAGCAGTTACGGGGAAGAGAACACTGAAGCTTTCTTT CASSYGEENTEAFF
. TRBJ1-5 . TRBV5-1 TGCGCCAGCAGCCCGGGTAGGGGCGGAAAGGACAATCAGCCCCAGCATTTT CASSPGRGGKDNQPQHF
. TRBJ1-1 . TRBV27 TGTGCCAGCAGCCCGGACAACCCCGCGCTCGGCGCTGAAGCTTTCTTT CASSPDNPALGAEAFF
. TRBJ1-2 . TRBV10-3 TGTGCCTCTCACCCGAATTCCGGGACGGAGTATGGCTACACCTTC CASHPNSGTEYGYTF
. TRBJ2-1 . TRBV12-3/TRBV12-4 TGTGCCAGCAGTTTTTGGGGGCGTCAAGAGACCCAGTTCTTC CASSFWGRQETQFF
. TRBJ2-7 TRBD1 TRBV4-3 TGCGCCAGCAGCCAAGCAACGGGACAGGCCTACGAGCAGTACTTC CASSQATGQAYEQYF
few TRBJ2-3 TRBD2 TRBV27 TGTGCCAGCAGCCCCTATAGCGGGGGAACAGATACGCAGTATTTT CASSPYSGGTDTQYF
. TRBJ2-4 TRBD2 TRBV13 TGTGCCAGCAGCCGCGGACTAGCGGGGGAGCTAGCCAAAAACATTCAGTACTTC CASSRGLAGELAKNIQYF
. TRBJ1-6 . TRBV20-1 TGCAGTGCTAGCAGGACGGAACGAATAAATAATTCACCCCTCCACTTT CSASRTERINNSPLHF
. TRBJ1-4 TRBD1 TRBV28 TGTGCCAGCAGCCTTGACAGGGAAGGTGAAAAACTGTTTTTT CASSLDREGEKLFF
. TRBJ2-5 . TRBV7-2 TGTGCCAGCAGCTTAGCGCCGGCTAGTCCGGGGAATGAGCAGTACTTC CASSLAPASPGNEQYF
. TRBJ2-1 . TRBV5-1 TGCGCCAGCAGCCTTACAGGGGAGGCTTACAATGAGCAGTTCTTC CASSLTGEAYNEQFF
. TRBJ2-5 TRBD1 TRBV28 TGTGCCAGCAGTAGGGACAGCTCCTACCAAGAGACCCAGTACTTC CASSRDSSYQETQYF
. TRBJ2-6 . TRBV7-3 TGTGCCAGCAGAGTGGACAGTAGCTCTGGGGCCAACGTCCTGACTTTC CASRVDSSSGANVLTF
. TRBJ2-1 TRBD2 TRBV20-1 TGCAGTGCTACCACGGGTAGCGGGGTATCCTACAATGAGCAGTTCTTC CSATTGSGVSYNEQFF
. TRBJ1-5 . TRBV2 TGTGCCAGCAGTGGAACTACGGGGATTAGCAATCAGCCCCAGCATTTT CASSGTTGISNQPQHF
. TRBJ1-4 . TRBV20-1 TGCAGTGCAAGCCCTGTGATCTCAACTAATGAAAAACTGTTTTTT CSASPVISTNEKLFF
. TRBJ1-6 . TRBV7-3 TGTGCCAGCAGCTTACACACAATCTATAATTCACCCCTCCACTTT CASSLHTIYNSPLHF
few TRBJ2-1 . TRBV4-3 TGCGCCAGCAGCCAAGTTGTGAGAGGGGGAAACTACAATGAGCAGTTCTTC CASSQVVRGGNYNEQFF
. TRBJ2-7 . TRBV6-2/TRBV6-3 TGTGCCAGCAATCGGGGGCACTCCTACGAGCAGTACTTC CASNRGHSYEQYF
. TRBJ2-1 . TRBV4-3 TGCGCCAGCAGCCAGCTAGCAACCTCCTACAATGAGCGGTTCTTC CASSQLATSYNERFF
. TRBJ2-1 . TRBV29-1 TGCAGCGTTGAAGAGAGCTACAATGAGCAGTTCTTC CSVEESYNEQFF
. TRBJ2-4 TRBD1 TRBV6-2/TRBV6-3 TGTGCCAGCAGTTACTCCTGGCAGGGGGCGGCCAAAAACATTCAGTACTTC CASSYSWQGAAKNIQYF